This T cell receptor beta chain emerged from a study of STAT5B mutations in CD4+ large granular lymphocyte leukemia. Study-wide points: Higher CD4+ than CD8+ T-LGLL clonality might reflect small sample size.

TCRdb keeps only in-frame clones here, not all; method: immunoSEQ multiplex PCR. Of around 1,500 clones listed, roughly 73% are singletons. V was clipped by 8 bases and J by 5 bases, with 15 bases between them. Germline V gives CDR1 SGHTA, CDR2 FQGNSA. The CDR3 runs 13 residues. As for this clone: Its antigen is unknown.

This sequence originates from a woman in her sixties or seventies with CD4+ T-cell large granular lymphocyte leukemia. This rearrangement joins TRBV7-2 to TRBJ1-2; possibly TRBD1 for D (6 bases). The sequenced sample consisted of PBMCs. DNA of the CDR3: TGTGCCAGCGGGAACCAGGGGTTTTATGGCTACACCTTC. It codes for CASGNQGFYGYTF. The full variable domain, with the rest looked up from reference TRBV7-2 and TRBJ1-2, is GAGVSQSPSNKVTEKGKDVELRCDPISGHTALYWYRQSLGQGLEFLIYFQGNSAPDKSGLPSDRFSAERTGGSVSTLTIQRTQQEDSAVYLCASGNQGFYGYTFGSGTRLTVV.